Listed here are 11 T cell receptor beta chains from one sample, sequenced in a study of Graves' ophthalmopathy and Graves' hyperthyroidism. RNA transcripts were the source from which TCR beta CDR3 regions were amplified. First-round RT-PCR relied on HTBI primers, and a second-round multiplex PCR came next. TCRdb used MiXCR to reprocess the multiplex PCR reads, holding one entry per CDR3 protein. The sample records about 220,000 distinct CDR3 sequences, 20% to 25% being singletons. The specimen was peripheral blood. The source of these receptors is a woman between 50 and 59 years old with Graves' ophthalmopathy.

V and J are TRBV7-2 and TRBJ2-5; the D call may be TRBD1 or TRBD2 (5 bases each). The germline V gene encodes CDR1 SGHTA and CDR2 FQGNSA. The CDR3 has 14 residues. Between the trimmed V and J ends, which lost 5 bases and 0 bases, there was a span of 10 bases. The CDR3 is CASSTGTDQETQYF. The DNA for the CDR3 is TGTGCCAGCAGCACTGGGACGGACCAAGAGACCCAGTACTTC.

This chain connects TRBV20-1 to TRBJ2-7; D remains unclear. This CDR3 contains 13 residues. Trimming shortened V by 2 bases and J by 6 bases, and 14 bases separated the two germline ends. Germline V gene sequence: CDR1 DFQATT, CDR2 SNEGSKA (reference sequence). The CDR3 loop reads CSARKDLIGEQYF. CDR3 nucleotide sequence: TGCAGTGCTAGAAAGGACCTTATCGGCGAGCAGTACTTC.

V gene TRBV10-3 combines with J gene TRBJ2-2, with unresolved D. Germline CDR1 ENHRY, CDR2 SYGVKD. V lost 0 bases and J lost 2, with 4 bases in between. This CDR3 is built from 14 residues. CDR3 nucleotide sequence: TGTGCCATCAGTGAGTCGCAAAACACCGGGGAGCTGTTTTTT. As protein: CAISESQNTGELFF.

This clonotype was picked up many times. V is TRBV4-1 and J is TRBJ2-5, with D unresolved. Trimming stripped 4 bases from V and 2 bases from J, with 14 bases between. Germline V gene data show CDR1 as MGHRA and CDR2 as YSYEKL. The CDR3 spans 15 residues. The CDR3 is CASSRVAASQETQYF. CDR3 in DNA: TGCGCCAGCAGCCGGGTGGCAGCATCTCAAGAGACCCAGTACTTC.

Note on this clonotype: A much larger clone lies one base from this, so it may be a read error. This likely comes from a read error, as the CDR3 has no conserved phenylalanine or tryptophan at its end. The chain is built from TRBV5-1 and TRBJ1-5, with D perhaps TRBD1 (5 bases). The V end was cut by 3 bases, the J end by 4 bases, with 11 bases between. CDR1 and CDR2 from the germline V gene are SGHRS and YFSETQ. This CDR3 spans 14 amino acids. The CDR3 nucleotides are TGCGCCAGCAGCTCCGGGGGACCGAATCAGCCCCAGCATCTT. Its protein product is CASSSGGPNQPQHL.

This clonotype was observed many times. The chain's CDR3 is CASSLSGGGETQYF. The CDR3, as DNA: TGTGCCAGCAGTTTATCAGGGGGCGGTGAGACCCAGTACTTC. The gene calls are TRBV28 and TRBJ2-5; 8 bases agree with TRBD1. Trimming at V came to 1 base and at J to 5 bases, leaving 3 bases not matched to a gene. The CDR3 consists of 14 residues. In germline, CDR1 is MDHEN, CDR2 SYDVKM.

This clonotype has ten or more counts. The chain joins TRBV24-1 to TRBJ1-1; TRBD1 aligns across 7 bases. Germline CDR1 is KGHDR and CDR2 is SFDVKD. Trimming took 12 bases from V and 5 from J; bases not matched to a gene: 8. The CDR3 consists of 12 residues. The DNA for the CDR3 is TGTGCCCCTCGACAGGGCGGGACTGAAGCTTTCTTT. It specifies CAPRQGGTEAFF.

The gene calls are TRBV15 and TRBJ2-2; 8 bases are a match to TRBD1. Losses at the gene ends were 4 bases for V and 4 bases for J; bases not matched to a gene: 5. The CDR3 consists of 15 residues. Germline V gene lookup returns CDR1 LNHNV and CDR2 YYDKDF (reference sequence). The CDR3, as DNA: TGTGCCACCAGCACCAGGACAGGGCCCACCGGGGAGCTGTTTTTT. Translating gives CATSTRTGPTGELFF.

The chain joins TRBV15 to TRBJ2-5; D is possibly TRBD2 (5 bases). Trimming left V 6 bases short and J 7 bases short, with 12 bases between. CDR1 and CDR2 (germline): LNHNV, YYDKDF (reference sequence). The CDR3 runs to 12 residues. The CDR3 sequence is CATSGVAGTQYF. The CDR3 nucleotides are TGTGCCACCAGTGGGGTGGCGGGGACCCAGTACTTC.

This clonotype appeared many times. CDR3 sequence reads: CASLPSSYEQYF. The CDR3 DNA follows: TGTGCCAGCCTTCCAAGCTCCTACGAGCAGTACTTC. This sequence joins TRBV2 and TRBJ2-7, with D unclear. There are 12 residues in the CDR3. Trimming left V 8 bases short and J 0 bases short, with 8 bases between. The V gene's germline CDR1 is SNHLY and CDR2 FYNNEI. The variable domain in full, with the rest retrieved from reference TRBV2 and TRBJ2-7, is EPEVTQTPSHQVTQMGQEVILRCVPISNHLYFYWYRQILGQKVEFLVSFYNNEISEKSEIFDDQFSVERPDGSNFTLKIRSTKLEDSAMYFCASLPSSYEQYFGPGTRLTVT.

The chain is built from TRBV19 and TRBJ1-6; no clear D. V lost 3 bases and J 3 bases, leaving 9 bases between the germline ends. This CDR3 is built from 15 residues. Germline V gene data show CDR1 as LNHDA and CDR2 as SQIVND (reference sequence). The CDR3 DNA follows: TGTGCCAGTAGTATGACGGGAAACTATAATTCACCCCTCCACTTT. It specifies CASSMTGNYNSPLHF.